This TCR beta chain is from a study of PD-1 blockade in classical Hodgkin lymphoma. General study results and limits: CD4+ but not CD8+ TCR diversity rose significantly by C4D1. Undefined causes, possibly disease activity or prior therapy, underlie the repertoire differences. Compared with healthy donors, newly diagnosed patients reportedly showed lower baseline TCR diversity. Complete responders started with a diversity level that resembled newly diagnosed patients at baseline.

V shed 4 bases, J shed 2 bases, and the junction held 9 bases outside the gene matches. The CDR3 has 16 amino acids. The germline V gene encodes CDR1 SGDLS and CDR2 YYNGEE. TCRdb's table, derived via immunoSEQ multiplex PCR, lists solely in-frame clones and lacks some. Seen here are around 60,000 clones, over 85% observed once, and the top ten hold 8%. Time point indicated: cycle 4 day 1 (C4D1), after 5 to 7 weeks of nivolumab. Relapses following autologous stem cell transplantation were seen in all patients, with brentuximab vedotin exposure varying. This clone occurred once. The target antigen is unknown.

This TCR derives from a human donor with classical Hodgkin lymphoma. The chain employs TRBV9 and TRBJ2-7; 10 bases fit TRBD1. The sample was peripheral blood mononuclear cells (PBMCs), taken before the fourth cycle of nivolumab. The CDR3 DNA reads TGTGCCAGCAGCATTCAGATGGGACAGGGGCCCTACGAGCAGTACTTC. Translated, it gives CASSIQMGQGPYEQYF.